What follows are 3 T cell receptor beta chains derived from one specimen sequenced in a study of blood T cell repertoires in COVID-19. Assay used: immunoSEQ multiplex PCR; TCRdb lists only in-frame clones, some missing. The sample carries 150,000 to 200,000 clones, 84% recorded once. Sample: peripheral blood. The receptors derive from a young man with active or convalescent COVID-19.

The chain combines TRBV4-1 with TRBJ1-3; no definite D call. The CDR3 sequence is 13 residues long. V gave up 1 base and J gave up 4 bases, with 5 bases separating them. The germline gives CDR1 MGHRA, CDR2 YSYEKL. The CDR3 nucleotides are TGCGCCAGCAGCCAAGCTCCGGGAAACACCATATATTTT. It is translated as CASSQAPGNTIYF.

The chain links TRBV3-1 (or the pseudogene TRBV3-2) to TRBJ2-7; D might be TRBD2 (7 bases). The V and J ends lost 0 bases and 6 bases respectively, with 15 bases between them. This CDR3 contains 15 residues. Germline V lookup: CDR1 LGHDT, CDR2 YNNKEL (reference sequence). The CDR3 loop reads CASSQDPGGSGEQYF. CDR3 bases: TGTGCCAGCAGCCAAGATCCGGGGGGCTCGGGCGAGCAGTACTTC.

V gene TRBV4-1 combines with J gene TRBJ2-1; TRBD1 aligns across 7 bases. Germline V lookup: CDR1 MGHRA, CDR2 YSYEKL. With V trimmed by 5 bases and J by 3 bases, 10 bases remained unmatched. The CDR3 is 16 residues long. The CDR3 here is CASSTLGTVNYNEQFF. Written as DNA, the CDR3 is TGCGCCAGCAGCACCCTAGGGACAGTAAACTACAATGAGCAGTTCTTC.